The clone carrying this TCR beta chain was recorded many times. Its target is unknown. The sample comes from a study of T-cell reconstitution after alpha-beta-depleted transplantation in children. Preparation of the TCRbeta library used unique molecular identifiers. Using its own MiXCR run on the PCR reads, TCRdb lists one record per CDR3 protein. The sample gives under 25,000 distinct CDR3 sequences, 13% of which show up once; about a third is in the top ten. General observations from the study: Expanded clones from the graft, numbering several hundred, reportedly supplied alpha-beta T cells about two months after transplant. It was surviving recipient T cells and thymic progenitors that gave some patients high TCRbeta diversity at day 60. Newly produced T cells mostly accounted for T-cell counts and diversity one year post-transplant.

The CDR3 is made up of 12 amino acids. Trimming took 11 bases from V and 5 from J, leaving 15 bases between them. The TCR was taken from a female patient aged 2-15 years who had a stem cell transplant for congenital amegakaryocytic thrombocytopenia, so the T cells may come from the graft donor. The chain couples TRBV12-3 or TRBV12-4 to TRBJ1-2, with D tentatively TRBD1 (5 bases). The material was PBMCs, mostly from graft donor cells, obtained 60 days after TCRalphabeta/CD19-depleted stem cell transplant. The CDR3 loop reads CAGGVSGYGYTF. The CDR3 nucleotides are TGTGCCGGGGGGGTCTCTGGGTATGGCTACACCTTC.